This TCR beta chain was captured by sequencing in a study of blood T cells in healthy people across ages. Whole-study findings and limits: Getting older went along with TCR beta diversity per million T cells dropping roughly linearly.

This CDR3 has 16 residues. Trimming removed 0 bases from V and 3 bases from J, with 13 bases in between. CDR1 SGHDT and CDR2 YYEEEE come from the germline V gene. To note about this clonotype: Its specificity is not known.

Primers used in a second PCR of roughly 6 to 12 cycles were a sample-barcoded 5' primer and a J-beta primer mix. Each cDNA molecule received a tag from a template-switch adaptor that had 12 random nucleotides. TCRdb used MiXCR to reprocess the 5' RACE reads, holding one entry per CDR3 protein. Of 780,000 or so distinct CDR3 sequences listed, less than 70% were seen once; the top ten hold around 41%. The V gene is TRBV5-6, the J gene TRBJ1-5, with D hard to call. This sequence originates from an elderly man in good health. Input material: blood. CDR3 sequence reads: CASSLERGTYNQPQHF. The CDR3 DNA is TGTGCCAGCAGCTTGGAACGGGGTACCTACAATCAGCCCCAGCATTTT.